These 16 T cell receptor beta chains were sequenced from one sample in a study of T cell responses to AZD1222 COVID-19 vaccine (dated by TCRdb to the early 2020s). The time point label, as the study defines it: about 28 days (+/-7) after the second vaccine dose. Receptors were amplified or captured by the immunoSEQ multiplex PCR assay. TCRdb's version of the immuneACCESS table is confined to in-frame rearrangements and falls short of the full clone set. An unresolved V gene accounts for under half of the shortfall where checked; the remainder is of unknown origin. Counted in this sample were fewer than 120,000 clones; 92% of them appeared once. The biggest ten clones account for 2% to 3% of the sample. This sample comprised peripheral blood, obtained 28 days after the second AZD1222 dose. The receptors were sampled from an adult who received the AZD1222 COVID-19 vaccine.

This chain connects TRBV11-3 to TRBJ2-1; 7 bases are a match to TRBD1. The trim removed 0 bases at V and 5 bases at J, leaving 4 bases unmatched. CDR1 and CDR2 (germline): SGHNT, YENEEA. The CDR3 loop spans 15 amino acids. CDR3 amino acids: CASSLDRGSNNEQFF. DNA for the CDR3: TGTGCCAGCAGCTTAGACAGGGGGTCCAACAATGAGCAGTTCTTC. The whole variable domain, filled in from reference TRBV11-3 and TRBJ2-1, reads EAGVVQSPRYKIIEKKQPVAFWCNPISGHNTLYWYLQNLGQGPELLIRYENEEAVDDSQLPKDRFSAERLKGVDSTLKIQPAELGDSAVYLCASSLDRGSNNEQFFGPGTRLTVL.

The rearrangement links TRBV2 to TRBJ2-5, with TRBD2 matching 7 bases. This CDR3 has 14 amino acids. Trimming removed 8 bases from V and 2 bases from J; junction bases left unmatched: 8. Per the germline V gene, CDR1 is SNHLY and CDR2 is FYNNEI. Here the CDR3 reads CASDLGGGQETQYF. CDR3 coding DNA: TGTGCCAGCGACCTCGGCGGGGGTCAAGAGACCCAGTACTTC.

The chain has TRBV4-3 and TRBJ1-4; perhaps TRBD1 as D (6 bases). There are 15 residues in the CDR3. V was pared by 0 bases and J by 8 bases, with 13 bases between. Germline CDR1 is LGHNA and CDR2 is YSLEER. The CDR3 nucleotides read TGCGCCAGCAGCCAAGATTCTACAGGGAAGGAAAAACTGTTTTTT. Protein sequence: CASSQDSTGKEKLFF.

The count of this clone is one. This chain joins TRBV27 and TRBJ2-5; possibly TRBD2 for D (5 bases). The CDR3 is 20 amino acids. Trimming stripped 0 bases from V and 4 bases from J, with 27 bases between. Germline CDR1 is MNHEY and CDR2 is SMNVEV (reference sequence). CDR3 nucleotide sequence: TGTGCCAGCAGTTTATCGATGCGCGTCACAGAGGGTCCCACCGGAGAGACCCAGTACTTC. This sequence encodes CASSLSMRVTEGPTGETQYF.

This chain connects TRBV6-5 to TRBJ2-7, with a weak D call TRBD1 (5 bases). Germline V gives CDR1 MNHEY, CDR2 SVGAGI. This CDR3 is 14 amino acids long. Trimming took off 2 bases at V and 1 base at J, with 9 bases between the two ends. This chain's CDR3 is CASSYAGISYEQYF. DNA of the CDR3: TGTGCCAGCAGTTACGCAGGGATATCCTACGAGCAGTACTTC.

The chain is built from TRBV7-2 and TRBJ1-1; D gene uncertain. The CDR3 covers 14 residues. V lost 3 bases, J lost 4 bases, and 12 bases lay in between. Germline V gene lookup returns CDR1 SGHTA and CDR2 FQGNSA. This CDR3 is CASSLGIGGTEAFF. The CDR3 DNA sequence: TGTGCCAGCAGCTTGGGGATCGGCGGCACTGAAGCTTTCTTT.

The chain links TRBV25-1 to TRBJ2-7; 10 nucleotides agree with TRBD1. The CDR3 length is 14 residues. The trim removed 3 bases at V and 6 bases at J, leaving 5 bases unmatched. CDR1 is MGHDK and CDR2 is SYGVNS in the germline V gene. DNA for the CDR3: TGTGCCAGCAGTGAGGGACAGGGGTTCATCGAGCAGTACTTC. Protein product: CASSEGQGFIEQYF.

The V call is TRBV19, the J call TRBJ1-4, with D possibly matching TRBD1 (6 bases). Looked up from germline, CDR1 is LNHDA and CDR2 is SQIVND (reference sequence). Deletions cut 3 bases from V and 8 bases from J, with 22 bases between. CDR3 length equals 17 residues. CDR3 DNA sequence: TGTGCCAGTAGTATGGGGGGCCCAACAGGAGACACAGAAAAACTGTTTTTT. Its translation is CASSMGGPTGDTEKLFF. Using reference TRBV19 and TRBJ1-4 for the parts outside the CDR3, the full variable domain is DGGITQSPKYLFRKEGQNVTLSCEQNLNHDAMYWYRQDPGQGLRLIYYSQIVNDFQKGDIAEGYSVSREKKESFPLTVTSAQKNPTAFYLCASSMGGPTGDTEKLFFGSGTQLSVL.

The chain is built from TRBV12-3 or TRBV12-4 and TRBJ1-2; a possible D gene is TRBD1 (6 bases). Trimming left V 4 bases short and J 5 bases short, with 11 bases between. CDR3 length: 13 residues. This CDR3 is CASSYRQAYGYTF. CDR3 coding DNA: TGTGCCAGCAGTTATCGACAGGCGTATGGCTACACCTTC.

The V call is TRBV19, the J call TRBJ1-2; no clear D gene. Looked up from germline, CDR1 is LNHDA and CDR2 is SQIVND (reference sequence). Deletions cut 5 bases from V and 2 bases from J, with 9 bases between. CDR3 length: 13 residues. The CDR3 region is CASSRQTNYGYTF. The CDR3 nucleotides are TGTGCCAGTAGTCGGCAGACAAACTATGGCTACACCTTC.

This clone was counted between two and nine times. The chain employs TRBV10-1 and TRBJ2-7; 7 positions match TRBD2. The V gene end was trimmed by 8 bases and the J gene end by 6 bases; junction bases not matched to a gene: 7. The CDR3 has 12 residues. Germline CDR1 WNHNN, CDR2 SYGVQD (reference sequence). The CDR3 bases are TGCGCCAGCGACGGGGGGTCTGGCGAGCAGTACTTC. Translating gives CASDGGSGEQYF.

Turning to this clone: At one end, the junction sequence differs from germline, possibly due to a read error. The chain couples TRBV7-3 to TRBJ1-1; no definite D call. CDR3 size: 13 residues. Germline-derived CDR1 and CDR2 are SGHTA and FQGTGA. The CDR3 region is CASSLTTGTEAFF. CDR3 DNA sequence: TGTGCCAGCAGCCTAACCACCGGTACAGAAGCTTTCTTT.

The chain employs TRBV15 and TRBJ1-5, with a weak D call TRBD1 (5 bases). V was trimmed by 3 bases and J by 7 bases, leaving 13 bases between them. The CDR3 spans 14 residues. Germline V gene data show CDR1 as LNHNV and CDR2 as YYDKDF (reference sequence). The CDR3 spells CATSSRVDQQPQHF. The CDR3, as DNA: TGTGCCACCAGCAGCAGGGTGGATCAGCAGCCCCAGCATTTT.

This clone was picked up one time. The chain combines TRBV27 with TRBJ2-3; 13 bases map to TRBD2. V shed 5 bases, J shed 3 bases, and the junction held 5 bases outside the gene matches. The CDR3 extends over 16 amino acids. Germline lookup yields CDR1 MNHEY and CDR2 SMNVEV (reference sequence). CDR3 sequence (DNA): TGTGCCAGCAGTCCGGGGACTAGCGGGGCAACAGATACGCAGTATTTT. Protein product: CASSPGTSGATDTQYF.

This sequence joins TRBV12-5 and TRBJ1-6; 8 bases map to TRBD1. The CDR3 has 17 residues. With 2 bases clipped from V and 3 bases from J, the junction kept 6 bases outside the gene matches. Germline-derived CDR1 and CDR2 are LGHNT and FRNRAP. Written as DNA, the CDR3 is TGTGCTAGTGGTTTGCTCCGGACAGGGAACTATAATTCACCCCTCCACTTT. Translated: CASGLLRTGNYNSPLHF.

The chain joins TRBV7-2 to TRBJ1-3; D is ambiguous. Germline CDR1 reads SGHTA; CDR2 reads FQGNSA. The CDR3 spans 13 residues. Trimming took 4 bases from V and 0 from J, leaving 4 bases between them. CDR3 protein: CASSYISGNTIYF. The DNA of the CDR3 is TGTGCCAGCAGCTACATCTCTGGAAACACCATATATTTT.